Presented here are 5 T cell receptor beta chains from one specimen sequenced in a study of T cell responses to AZD1222 COVID-19 vaccine (dated by TCRdb to the early 2020s). The library was generated by the immunoSEQ multiplex PCR assay. Imported from immuneACCESS, the table was reduced by TCRdb to in-frame sequences with V and J called. These copies leave out some clones; in studies compared against another copy, an unresolved V gene accounts for under half, and the cause of the remainder is not known. The sample includes fewer than 100,000 clones, with 90% observed a single time. Of the sample, over 1.3% is held by the ten largest clones. The intended sense of this specimen's time point label: about 28 days (+/-7) after the second vaccine dose. Sequencing used peripheral blood, obtained 28 days after the second AZD1222 dose. The receptors were gathered from an adult who received the AZD1222 COVID-19 vaccine.

The V call is TRBV28, the J call TRBJ1-5, with D unclear. This CDR3 comprises 13 residues. Per the germline V gene, CDR1 is MDHEN and CDR2 is SYDVKM. Between the trimmed V and J ends, which lost 4 bases and 3 bases, there was a span of 7 bases. The CDR3 protein is CASSSGFNQPQHF. CDR3 DNA: TGTGCCAGCAGTTCTGGATTCAATCAGCCCCAGCATTTT.

V is TRBV5-6 and J is TRBJ2-3; TRBD2 is a possible D gene (5 bases). Trimming pared 1 base from V and 3 bases from J, leaving 12 bases between. Per germline, CDR1 SGHDT and CDR2 YYEEEE. This CDR3 comprises 15 residues. CDR3 sequence: CASSLNFGVTDTQYF. The CDR3 coding sequence is TGTGCCAGCAGCTTGAATTTCGGGGTTACAGATACGCAGTATTTT.

V is TRBV30 and J is TRBJ2-7; 7 bases agree with TRBD1. Unmatched junction bases numbered 9, after V lost 7 bases and J lost 3 bases. CDR1 is GTSNPN and CDR2 is SVGIG in the germline V gene (reference sequence). The CDR3 covers 13 residues. The CDR3 DNA is TGTGCCTTATACCCGGACAGGTTCTACGAGCAGTACTTC. Translated, it gives CALYPDRFYEQYF.

The rearrangement links TRBV6-1 to TRBJ2-4; maybe TRBD2 (6 bases). This CDR3 comprises 16 residues. V was shortened by 3 bases and J by 0 bases, with 12 bases between the two germline ends. Germline V gene lookup returns CDR1 MNHNS and CDR2 SASEGT. CDR3 region: CASSESGVLAKNIQYF. CDR3 DNA sequence: TGTGCCAGCAGTGAGTCGGGAGTTCTAGCCAAAAACATTCAGTACTTC.

J is TRBJ1-2 and V is TRBV5-6; D uncertain. The CDR3 is 14 residues long. Deletions cut 7 bases from V and 4 bases from J, with 17 bases between. The germline CDR1 and CDR2 sequences are SGHDT and YYEEEE. Here the CDR3 reads CASGIGRPSYGYTF. The CDR3 nucleotides read TGTGCCAGCGGGATCGGGAGACCTTCCTATGGCTACACCTTC.